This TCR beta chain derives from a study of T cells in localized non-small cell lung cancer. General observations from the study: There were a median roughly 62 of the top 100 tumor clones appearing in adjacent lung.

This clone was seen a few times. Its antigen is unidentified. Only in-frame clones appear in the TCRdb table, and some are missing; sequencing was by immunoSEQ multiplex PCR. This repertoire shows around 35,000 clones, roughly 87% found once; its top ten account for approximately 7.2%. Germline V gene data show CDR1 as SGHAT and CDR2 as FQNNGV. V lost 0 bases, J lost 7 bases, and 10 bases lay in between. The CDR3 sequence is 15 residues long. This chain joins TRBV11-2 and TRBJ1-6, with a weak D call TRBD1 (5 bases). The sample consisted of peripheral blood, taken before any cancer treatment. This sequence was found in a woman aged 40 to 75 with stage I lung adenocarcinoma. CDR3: CASSLDGGTNSPLHF. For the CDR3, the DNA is TGTGCCAGCAGCTTAGACGGGGGGACGAATTCACCCCTCCACTTT.